One TCR beta chain is described in this entry. Methods used by the authors: For nucleated cells, counts were estimated from reference gene primer amplification. The protocol was immunoSEQ multiplex PCR, while the TCRdb copy is restricted to in-frame clones and leaves out a portion. For V, J and clone size, that table is used; D and trimming come from the DNA. The sample lists 180,000 or so clones; 85% to 90% were seen once. V was shortened by 9 bases and J by 5 bases, with 23 bases between the two germline ends. Per the germline V gene, CDR1 is MDHEN and CDR2 is SYDVKM. This CDR3 is 15 amino acids long. This entry belongs to a study of blood T cell repertoires in COVID-19.

This sequence originates from a man between 40 and 49 years old who had recovered from COVID-19. The sequencing sample was made of PBMCs or T cells enriched from blood (not recorded which). The chain joins TRBV28 to TRBJ2-7; D may be TRBD2 (7 bases). The DNA for the CDR3 is TGTGCCAGTGCAACCCTTGGAACAGGGAGGGACGAGCAGTACTTC. Amino acid sequence: CASATLGTGRDEQYF.